Shown below are 11 T cell receptor beta chains from a single sample sequenced in a study of metastatic and nonmetastatic thyroid tumors. Each patient came to thyroid surgery without any prior treatment (of any kind). TCRdb ran MiXCR on the PCR reads. The sample carries about 18,000 clones, about 32% recorded once. Sample: tumor tissue. Receptors were obtained from a male donor with papillary thyroid cancer or a benign thyroid nodule (not recorded which). Some clones in this sample may be carry-over from other donors' samples.

The gene calls are TRBV2 and TRBJ1-5, with D perhaps matching TRBD1 (6 bases). V was trimmed by 4 bases and J by 4 bases, leaving 14 bases between them. In germline, CDR1 is SNHLY, CDR2 FYNNEI. This CDR3 is 15 amino acids long. The chain's CDR3 is CASSVGGTANQPQHF. The CDR3 DNA is TGTGCCAGCAGTGTAGGGGGGACGGCTAATCAGCCCCAGCATTTT.

In its sample, this clone was seen many times. The chain carries TRBV6-1 and TRBJ1-5; TRBD1 is a possible D gene (5 bases). CDR1 and CDR2 (germline): MNHNS, SASEGT. The ends were cut back, 2 bases at V and 7 bases at J, with 9 bases in the middle. This CDR3 has 13 amino acids. The CDR3, as DNA: TGTGCCAGCAGTGAACAGGGTTGGCAGCCCCAGCATTTT. This gives the protein CASSEQGWQPQHF.

With regard to this clone: The DNA is omitted, as the CDR3 cannot be located on it reliably, and the CDR3 follows TCRdb's listing. The V call is TRBV11-2, the J call TRBJ2-7. The CDR3 is 14 residues long, counting both termini. Germline-derived CDR1 and CDR2 are SGHAT and FQNNGV. The CDR3 sequence: CASSLDLRLHQQYF.

V and J are TRBV7-8 and TRBJ1-6; TRBD1 might be the D (5 bases). Between the trimmed V and J ends, which lost 1 base and 3 bases, there was a span of 10 bases. The CDR3 length is 16 residues. Germline lookup yields CDR1 SGHVS and CDR2 FQNEAQ. The CDR3, as DNA: TGTGCCAGCAGCTTAGGGGACGGGCTCTATAATTCACCCCTCCACTTT. It translates to CASSLGDGLYNSPLHF.

V gene TRBV20-1 combines with J gene TRBJ2-3; TRBD1 matches 9 bases. The V gene end was trimmed by 1 base and the J gene end by 2 bases; junction bases not matched to a gene: 10. CDR3 size: 17 residues. The germline V gene has CDR1 DFQATT and CDR2 SNEGSKA (reference sequence). The CDR3 DNA reads as TGCAGTGCTAGAGGAACACAGGGGGCGCGGGTCACAGATACGCAGTATTTT. The encoded protein is CSARGTQGARVTDTQYF.

This clone is labeled as medium-sized. The chain combines TRBV20-1 with TRBJ2-7, with 9 positions matching TRBD2. With V trimmed by 6 bases and J by 3 bases, 15 bases remained unmatched. The CDR3 spans 16 residues. From germline, CDR1 is DFQATT and CDR2 SNEGSKA (reference sequence). The CDR3 loop reads CSANNRGREGNYEQYF. The CDR3 coding sequence is TGCAGTGCCAACAACCGCGGGCGGGAGGGAAACTACGAGCAGTACTTC.

This clone was seen many times. The chain carries TRBV3-1 and TRBJ1-1; no clear D. Per germline, CDR1 LGHDT and CDR2 YNNKEL (reference sequence). This CDR3 has 13 amino acids. Deletions cut 6 bases from V and 5 bases from J, with 13 bases between. CDR3 loop: CASRFTTDTEAFF. CDR3 in DNA: TGTGCCAGCAGATTCACGACGGATACTGAAGCTTTCTTT.

The V and J genes are TRBV30 and TRBJ1-2, with D unresolved. V lost 2 bases, J lost 3 bases, and 10 bases lay in between. Per germline, CDR1 GTSNPN and CDR2 SVGIG (reference sequence). The CDR3 totals 13 residues. The CDR3: CAWSRDSDYGYTF. Here the CDR3 DNA reads TGTGCCTGGAGTAGAGATTCCGACTATGGCTACACCTTC.

Ten or more counts support this clone. In nucleotides, the CDR3 is TGTGCCAGCAGCAGTGGACTAGCGGGAGCCTCGGAGACCCAGTACTTC. This codes for CASSSGLAGASETQYF. The chain employs TRBV5-8 and TRBJ2-5; 13 bases are a match to TRBD2. Trimming removed 4 bases from V and 5 bases from J; junction bases left unmatched: 8. Germline CDR1 and CDR2: SGHTS and YDEGEE. This CDR3 region has 16 residues. Full variable domain (remainder filled in from reference TRBV5-8 and TRBJ2-5): EAGVTQSPTHLIKTRGQQATLRCSPISGHTSVYWYQQALGLGLQFLLWYDEGEERNRGNFPPRFSGRQFPNYSSELNVNALELEDSALYLCASSSGLAGASETQYFGPGTRLLVL.

This clone turned up a few times. A much larger clone lies a single base off, so this may be a read error. The CDR3 nucleotides are TGTTCCAGCAGCTTGACTACACAAGAGACCCAGTACTTC. This translates into CSSSLTTQETQYF. V gene TRBV5-5 combines with J gene TRBJ2-5, with TRBD2 as a possible D gene (5 bases). Germline V CDR1 and CDR2: SGHKS, YYEKEE (reference sequence). The CDR3 length is 13 residues.

This clone has more than one count but fewer than ten. In this CDR3 the conserved last residue, phenylalanine or tryptophan, is missing, so a read error is likely. The limits of the CDR3 on the DNA are not certain, so only TCRdb's listed CDR3 is given. The chain recombines TRBV19 with TRBJ1-5. Germline CDR1 and CDR2: LNHDA and SQIVND (reference sequence). Inclusive of both ends, the CDR3 amounts to 15 amino acids. Here the CDR3 reads CASSITVYSNKPKHL.